A single sample gave rise to the 22 T cell receptor beta chains below, sequenced in a study of spatial heterogeneity in lung cancer. Each CDR3 protein gets one entry after TCRdb re-called the 5' RACE reads with MiXCR. The sample carries 23,000 or so distinct CDR3 sequences, around 5% recorded once. The sample's time point: sample taken at primary tumor resection. Material: PBMCs, obtained at surgery. All receptors come from a male donor with early-stage non-small cell lung cancer.

At least ten counts were recorded for this clonotype. The V and J genes are TRBV5-1 and TRBJ1-2, with 7 positions matching TRBD1. The CDR3 spans 15 residues. The V segment lost 5 bases and the J segment 3 bases; nucleotides outside the gene matches: 10. Germline V lookup: CDR1 SGHRS, CDR2 YFSETQ. As DNA, the CDR3 is TGCGCCAGCAGTCGGACTACCACAGGGGACTATGGCTACACCTTC. Encoded protein: CASSRTTTGDYGYTF.

This clonotype was detected ten times or more. The chain is built from TRBV29-1 and TRBJ1-2; the D gene is possibly TRBD1 (5 bases). Trimming removed 3 bases at V and 8 bases at J, with 13 bases between. Per the germline V gene, CDR1 is SQVTM and CDR2 is ANQGSEA. This CDR3 has 12 amino acids. CDR3 amino acids: CSVEVGRGGYTF. The CDR3 DNA reads as TGCAGCGTTGAGGTGGGAAGGGGAGGCTACACCTTC.

This clonotype was seen repeatedly, ten times or more. CDR3 residues: CAWRDTGGEVGELFF. CDR3 DNA: TGTGCCTGGAGGGACACGGGTGGAGAAGTCGGGGAGCTGTTTTTT. The rearrangement joins TRBV30 to TRBJ2-2, with a weak D call TRBD1 (5 bases). V was trimmed by 3 bases and J by 7 bases, leaving 18 bases between them. The CDR3 covers 15 residues. The V gene's germline CDR1 is GTSNPN and CDR2 SVGIG (reference sequence).

This clonotype showed up many times. This chain links TRBV6-5 with TRBJ1-5, with no clear D. The CDR3 spans 15 residues. The ends were cut back, 2 bases at V and 0 bases at J, with 8 bases in the middle. The V gene's germline CDR1 is MNHEY and CDR2 SVGAGI. CDR3 nucleotide sequence: TGTGCCAGCAGTTACGGTCCACCTAGCAATCAGCCCCAGCATTTT. Its protein product is CASSYGPPSNQPQHF.

This clonotype was detected many times. The chain is built from TRBV6-6 and TRBJ1-3, with D maybe TRBD1 (6 bases). The CDR3 has 15 residues. The germline gives CDR1 MNHNY, CDR2 SVGAGI (reference sequence). V was cut by 7 bases and J by 2 bases, with 15 bases left in between. In DNA form, the CDR3 reads TGTGCCAGCACCCTGGGGGCAGGGGCTGGAAACACCATATATTTT. Translation gives CASTLGAGAGNTIYF.

This clonotype was observed at least ten times. The chain combines TRBV6-1 with TRBJ2-4; 15 bases are shared with TRBD2. Looked up from germline, CDR1 is MNHNS and CDR2 is SASEGT. The CDR3 contains 22 residues. The V segment lost 0 bases and the J segment 1 base; nucleotides outside the gene matches: 13. Written as DNA, the CDR3 is TGTGCCAGCAGTGAAGCCCTCGTCGGACTAGCGGGGGGGCTGATGGCCAAAAACATTCAGTACTTC. It codes for CASSEALVGLAGGLMAKNIQYF.

This clonotype is medium-sized (0.01 to 0.1%) in the sample. CDR3 in amino acids: CASSQTGTTQETQYF. CDR3 in DNA: TGTGCCAGCAGCCAGACAGGGACGACACAAGAGACCCAGTACTTC. The V call is TRBV3-1, the J call TRBJ2-5; 7 bases match TRBD1. The CDR3 extends over 15 amino acids. Germline trimming cut 3 bases from V and 2 bases from J; bases unmatched to any gene: 6. Germline V gives CDR1 LGHDT, CDR2 YNNKEL (reference sequence).

This clonotype has ten or more counts. The chain couples TRBV9 to TRBJ1-1; weak D call: TRBD1 (6 bases). Trimming cost V 6 bases and J 4 bases, with 19 bases left between them. The germline V gene has CDR1 SGDLS and CDR2 YYNGEE. The CDR3 is made up of 15 amino acids. CDR3 DNA sequence: TGTGCCAGCAACTTACGTGGGGTCAGGGGCACTGAAGCTTTCTTT. Translation: CASNLRGVRGTEAFF.

This clonotype was found many times. V usage is TRBV7-2 and J usage is TRBJ1-6; D is unclear. Germline CDR1 and CDR2: SGHTA and FQGNSA. Trimming cost V 3 bases and J 5 bases, with 8 bases left between them. The CDR3 contains 14 residues. CDR3 loop: CASSLRRDNSPLHF. In nucleotides, the CDR3 is TGTGCCAGCAGCTTGCGTAGGGATAATTCACCCCTCCACTTT. Full variable domain (missing parts from reference TRBV7-2 and TRBJ1-6): GAGVSQSPSNKVTEKGKDVELRCDPISGHTALYWYRQSLGQGLEFLIYFQGNSAPDKSGLPSDRFSAERTGGSVSTLTIQRTQQEDSAVYLCASSLRRDNSPLHFGNGTRLTVT.

This clonotype was seen repeatedly, ten times or more. The genes are TRBV5-1 and TRBJ2-2; no firm D call. The V and J ends lost 1 base and 4 bases respectively, with 8 bases between them. Per germline, CDR1 SGHRS and CDR2 YFSETQ. This CDR3 has 14 amino acids. CDR3 protein: CASSLLVSTGELFF. The CDR3 bases are TGCGCCAGCAGCTTGCTCGTTTCCACCGGGGAGCTGTTTTTT.

This clonotype was detected many times. The chain has TRBV27 and TRBJ1-5; 9 bases fit TRBD1. The CDR3 sequence is 13 residues long. V shed 6 bases and J 4 bases; nucleotides not matched to a gene: 1. Germline assignment: CDR1 MNHEY and CDR2 SMNVEV (reference sequence). The CDR3 loop reads CASRGTGNQPQHF. In DNA form, the CDR3 reads TGTGCCAGCAGAGGGACAGGGAATCAGCCCCAGCATTTT.

This clonotype was seen at least ten times. This chain uses TRBV6-2 or TRBV6-3 with TRBJ1-2; a possible D gene is TRBD1 (6 bases). Looked up from germline, CDR1 is MNHEY and CDR2 is SVGEGT. The CDR3 extends over 14 amino acids. With 2 bases removed from V and 3 bases from J, the gap between germline ends came to 10 bases. CDR3 nucleotide sequence: TGTGCCAGCAGTTACCCACAGGGATACTATGGCTACACCTTC. Protein sequence: CASSYPQGYYGYTF.

The sample holds many counts of this clonotype. This chain connects TRBV4-3 to TRBJ2-7, with D hard to call. V was pared by 0 bases and J by 1 base, with 7 bases between. Germline V lookup: CDR1 LGHNA, CDR2 YSLEER. The CDR3 has 14 amino acids. The CDR3: CASSQEAGSYEQYF. For the CDR3, the DNA is TGCGCCAGCAGCCAAGAGGCCGGTTCCTACGAGCAGTACTTC.

This clonotype was picked up many times. The chain is built from TRBV19 and TRBJ1-1, with no clear D. This CDR3 is built from 14 residues. Germline CDR1 reads LNHDA; CDR2 reads SQIVND (reference sequence). Trimming cost V 10 bases and J 1 base, with 16 bases left between them. Here the CDR3 reads CATRVLDKNTEAFF. The CDR3, as DNA: TGTGCCACCAGAGTCCTAGACAAGAACACTGAAGCTTTCTTT.

This clonotype appeared many times. The chain combines TRBV19 with TRBJ1-5; possibly TRBD1 for D (5 bases). The CDR3 loop spans 15 amino acids. Trimming took off 0 bases at V and 3 bases at J, with 9 bases between the two ends. From germline, CDR1 is LNHDA and CDR2 SQIVND (reference sequence). The DNA for the CDR3 is TGTGCCAGTAGTATAGATCGGGGGAACAATCAGCCCCAGCATTTT. Translated, it gives CASSIDRGNNQPQHF.

This clonotype was seen ten or more times. The rearrangement joins TRBV11-2 to TRBJ2-3, with 10 bases that match TRBD2. Trimming removed 1 base from V and 8 bases from J; junction bases left unmatched: 18. The CDR3 covers 19 residues. Germline lookup yields CDR1 SGHAT and CDR2 FQNNGV. CDR3 DNA: TGTGCCAGCAGCTTAGTGGGGCTAGCGGGAGCACCCGGACGTAGTACGCAGTATTTT. This gives the protein CASSLVGLAGAPGRSTQYF.

This clonotype was recorded a few times. The chain carries TRBV27 and TRBJ2-1; 13 nucleotides match TRBD2. Germline V gene sequence: CDR1 MNHEY, CDR2 SMNVEV (reference sequence). CDR3 size: 15 residues. The V segment lost 5 bases and the J segment 6 bases; nucleotides outside the gene matches: 4. This CDR3 reads CASSTTSGRANEQFF. In nucleotides, the CDR3 is TGTGCCAGCAGTACCACTAGCGGGAGGGCCAATGAGCAGTTCTTC.

This clonotype showed up many times. The rearrangement links TRBV19 to TRBJ2-1; D is uncertain. CDR3 size: 15 residues. Germline V lookup: CDR1 LNHDA, CDR2 SQIVND (reference sequence). Trimming removed 8 bases from V and 6 bases from J, with 20 bases in between. This chain's CDR3 is CASSPAKNVGNEQFF. DNA for the CDR3: TGTGCCAGTTCCCCTGCTAAGAATGTTGGCAATGAGCAGTTCTTC.

In regard to this clonotype: A much larger clonotype is one base distant, so this may be a read error. This chain links TRBV7-3 with TRBJ2-6; D is ambiguous. CDR1 is SGHTA and CDR2 is FQGTGA in the germline V gene. The CDR3 is made up of 16 amino acids. Here the CDR3 reads CASSLTGYSGTNVLTF. The CDR3 DNA sequence: TGTGCCAGCAGCTTAACTGGCTACTCTGGGACCAACGTCCTGACTTTC.

The gene calls are TRBV5-1 and TRBJ2-7; D gene ambiguous. The V end lost 5 bases, the J end lost 2 bases, and 5 bases lay between the germline ends. This CDR3 is built from 11 residues. CDR1 is SGHRS, CDR2 YFSETQ, per germline. The CDR3 bases are TGCGCCAGCAGAGACGCCTACGAGCAGTACTTC. Its protein product is CASRDAYEQYF.

This clonotype was seen many times. V usage is TRBV18 and J usage is TRBJ2-7, with TRBD1 matching over 9 bases. The germline V gene has CDR1 KGHSH and CDR2 LQKENI. With V trimmed by 1 base and J by 2 bases, 3 bases remained unmatched. The CDR3 spans 15 residues. CDR3: CASSPRDREAYEQYF. CDR3 nucleotides: TGTGCCAGCTCACCACGGGACAGGGAGGCCTACGAGCAGTACTTC.

This clonotype has at least ten counts. The rearrangement joins TRBV5-1 to TRBJ1-4; TRBD1 aligns across 7 bases. J gave up 7 bases and V 4 bases, and 7 bases lay outside the gene matches. In germline, CDR1 is SGHRS, CDR2 YFSETQ. The CDR3 runs 14 residues. The CDR3 sequence is CASSAGTEGEKLFF. Here the CDR3 DNA reads TGCGCCAGCAGCGCTGGGACAGAAGGTGAAAAACTGTTTTTT.